The 15 T cell receptor beta chains given below trace back to one sample, sequenced in a study of Ad26.COV2.S vaccination and SARS-CoV-2 variants. TCRdb keeps only in-frame clones here, not all; method: immunoSEQ multiplex PCR. The sample holds about 680,000 clones; around 92% are singletons and the top ten take over 1.3%. Specified treatment: about 20 received Ad26.COV2.S at low or high dose, single or two shots; 5 received placebo; per-sample allocation not given. Sampling took place 63 days after the first vaccine or placebo injection. Sequenced material: peripheral blood, taken in a trial of Ad26.COV2.S vaccine versus placebo. The source of these receptors is a person aged 18 to 59 who received the Ad26.COV2.S COVID-19 vaccine or a placebo.

About this clone itself: This specimen includes other DNA sequences encoding the same CDR3. The rearrangement uses TRBV19 and TRBJ1-5, with a possible D match to TRBD1 (5 bases). The V and J ends lost 3 bases and 1 base respectively, with 7 bases between them. The CDR3 sequence is 14 residues long. Germline assignment: CDR1 LNHDA and CDR2 SQIVND (reference sequence). This chain's CDR3 is CASSIRDSNQPQHF. The CDR3 DNA follows: TGTGCCAGTAGTATCCGGGACAGCAATCAGCCCCAGCATTTT.

The J gene is TRBJ2-3, the V gene TRBV9, with 11 bases fitting TRBD2. CDR1 and CDR2 (germline): SGDLS, YYNGEE. The CDR3 contains 16 residues. V lost 3 bases to trimming and J lost 2 bases; unmatched junction nucleotides: 5. CDR3 in amino acids: CASSAGTSGLTDTQYF. In DNA form, the CDR3 reads TGTGCCAGCAGCGCCGGGACTAGCGGCCTCACAGATACGCAGTATTTT.

This clone was detected only a few times. V usage is TRBV19 and J usage is TRBJ2-7; D unresolved. CDR3 size: 13 residues. V was cut by 6 bases and J by 0 bases, with 9 bases left in between. Germline assignment: CDR1 LNHDA and CDR2 SQIVND (reference sequence). CDR3 region: CASSQVFSYEQYF. The CDR3 nucleotides are TGTGCCAGTAGCCAGGTATTCTCCTACGAGCAGTACTTC.

The chain combines TRBV12-3 or TRBV12-4 with TRBJ2-1; no clear D gene. The CDR3 covers 11 residues. V lost 3 bases and J 9 bases, leaving 6 bases between the germline ends. Here the CDR3 DNA reads TGTGCCAGCAGTTTCGTAGGTGAGCAGTTCTTC. Protein: CASSFVGEQFF.

The V and J genes are TRBV4-2 and TRBJ1-6; D not resolved. The V gene's germline CDR1 is LGHNA and CDR2 YNFKEQ. V gave up 1 base and J gave up 14 bases, with 12 bases separating them. This CDR3 comprises 13 residues. CDR3 in amino acids: CASSQAPDDALHF. In nucleotides, the CDR3 is TGTGCCAGCAGCCAAGCCCCGGATGATGCCCTCCACTTT.

This clone occurred a few times. The V gene is TRBV6-1, the J gene TRBJ1-5; no reliable D call. CDR3 size: 15 residues. Trimming stripped 0 bases from V and 7 bases from J, with 13 bases between. CDR1 MNHNS and CDR2 SASEGT come from the germline V gene. The CDR3 bases are TGTGCCAGCAGTGAAGCGGGCAACCCGGGGCAGCCCCAGCATTTT. This translates into CASSEAGNPGQPQHF.

The genes are TRBV30 and TRBJ2-2; no firm D call. Germline CDR1 GTSNPN, CDR2 SVGIG (reference sequence). The CDR3 is made up of 15 amino acids. V lost 0 bases and J 5 bases, leaving 13 bases between the germline ends. The CDR3 DNA reads as TGTGCCTGGAGTGTACTGGGCGACGCAACCGGGGAGCTGTTTTTT. This sequence encodes CAWSVLGDATGELFF.

The chain joins TRBV3-1 (or the pseudogene TRBV3-2) to TRBJ1-1, with no clear D. This CDR3 region has 13 residues. The ends were cut back, 2 bases at V and 7 bases at J, with 11 bases in the middle. Germline values: CDR1 LGHDT, CDR2 YNNKEL (reference sequence). The CDR3: CASSQSILNEAFF. As DNA, the CDR3 is TGTGCCAGCAGCCAATCTATTCTCAATGAAGCTTTCTTT.

The chain has TRBV2 and TRBJ2-7; a possible D gene is TRBD1 (6 bases). In germline, CDR1 is SNHLY, CDR2 FYNNEI. V dropped 6 bases and J dropped 2 bases, with 11 bases sitting between them. This CDR3 region has 13 residues. CDR3 bases: TGTGCCAGCAGATGGACAGCTACCTACGAGCAGTACTTC. Its protein product is CASRWTATYEQYF.

The chain recombines TRBV3-1 (or the pseudogene TRBV3-2) with TRBJ1-5; tentative D call: TRBD1 (5 bases). The CDR3 extends over 15 amino acids. V lost 2 bases and J lost 4, with 12 bases in between. Germline V lookup: CDR1 LGHDT, CDR2 YNNKEL (reference sequence). CDR3 nucleotide sequence: TGTGCCAGCAGCCAACAATTCGGGGGGAATCAGCCCCAGCATTTT. This gives the protein CASSQQFGGNQPQHF.

J is TRBJ2-5 and V is TRBV10-3; no firm D call. Germline-derived CDR1 and CDR2 are ENHRY and SYGVKD. Deletions cut 0 bases from V and 2 bases from J, with 13 bases between. The length of the CDR3 is 16 residues. DNA for the CDR3: TGTGCCATCAGTGAGTCATCGGCGGTACGACAAGAGACCCAGTACTTC. This translates into CAISESSAVRQETQYF.

V is TRBV12-3 or TRBV12-4 and J is TRBJ2-1, with D possibly being TRBD1 (5 bases). The CDR3 contains 12 residues. Trimming pared 7 bases from V and 6 bases from J, leaving 10 bases between. The CDR3 loop reads CASNFGANEQFF. The CDR3 region has the DNA TGTGCCAGCAATTTTGGGGCCAATGAGCAGTTCTTC.

The chain employs TRBV5-8 and TRBJ2-2; no definite D call. The germline V gene has CDR1 SGHTS and CDR2 YDEGEE. The CDR3 is made up of 15 amino acids. V shed 7 bases and J shed 1 base, with 14 bases lying between them. Here the CDR3 DNA reads TGTGCCAGCCTAACGCCCGGAGTGAACACCGGGGAGCTGTTTTTT. This sequence encodes CASLTPGVNTGELFF.

This chain links TRBV7-9 with TRBJ2-2, with TRBD1 as a possible D gene (6 bases). CDR1 is SEHNR, CDR2 FQNEAQ, per germline (reference sequence). The CDR3 extends over 14 amino acids. V shed 5 bases and J shed 7 bases, with 14 bases lying between them. CDR3 nucleotides: TGTGCCAGCAGCAACCCTCAGGGGAACGGGGAGCTGTTTTTT. Translated, it gives CASSNPQGNGELFF.

The chain employs TRBV19 and TRBJ1-5; a weak D match, TRBD1 (5 bases). From germline, CDR1 is LNHDA and CDR2 SQIVND (reference sequence). CDR3 length equals 15 residues. V was shortened by 1 base and J by 2 bases, with 9 bases between the two germline ends. CDR3 amino acids: CASSIAGGGNQPQHF. The CDR3 bases are TGTGCCAGTAGTATAGCTGGGGGAGGCAATCAGCCCCAGCATTTT.